This T cell receptor (beta chain) derives from a study of T-cell memory formation after mild COVID-19. The overall study: TCR clusters were mostly donor specific. Study findings and constraints: CD4/CD8 balance characterized clones contracting day 15 to 85, and CD4+ skew characterized later expanders.

This CDR3 has 15 residues. The V gene lost 6 bases and the J gene lost 5 bases, with 20 bases spanning the gap. Germline V gene lookup returns CDR1 MNHEY and CDR2 SVGAGI. As concerns this clonotype: Its antigen is not identified.

The authors produced TCR alpha and TCR beta cDNA libraries with sample barcodes and UMIs by 5'RACE using constant-segment primers. TCRdb analysed the 5' RACE reads with MiXCR anew, one entry per CDR3 protein. This table holds a few hundred thousand distinct CDR3 sequences, 20% to 25% found once. The specimen was PBMCs or a T cell subset sorted from them (not recorded which). The rearrangement joins TRBV6-5 to TRBJ2-7; D remains ambiguous. This sequence originates from an adult woman who had mild COVID-19 (a few samples of this study predate the infection). Cell type and time point are not known. The CDR3 is CASRGRVPFMDEQYF. CDR3 bases: TGTGCCAGCAGGGGTAGGGTGCCGTTTATGGACGAGCAGTACTTC.